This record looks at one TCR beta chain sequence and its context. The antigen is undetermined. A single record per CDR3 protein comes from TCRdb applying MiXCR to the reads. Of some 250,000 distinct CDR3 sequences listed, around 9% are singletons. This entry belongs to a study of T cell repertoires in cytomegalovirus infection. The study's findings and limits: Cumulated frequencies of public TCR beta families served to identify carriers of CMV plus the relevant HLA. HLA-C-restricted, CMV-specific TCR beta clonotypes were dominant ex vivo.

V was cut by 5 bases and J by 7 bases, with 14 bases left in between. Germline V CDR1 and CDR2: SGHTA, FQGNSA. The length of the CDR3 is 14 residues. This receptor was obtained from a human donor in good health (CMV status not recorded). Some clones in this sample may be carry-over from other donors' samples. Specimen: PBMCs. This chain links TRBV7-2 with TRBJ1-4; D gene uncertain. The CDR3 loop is CASSRAHSGEKLFF. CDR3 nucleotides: TGTGCCAGCAGCCGCGCGCATTCGGGTGAAAAACTGTTTTTT.